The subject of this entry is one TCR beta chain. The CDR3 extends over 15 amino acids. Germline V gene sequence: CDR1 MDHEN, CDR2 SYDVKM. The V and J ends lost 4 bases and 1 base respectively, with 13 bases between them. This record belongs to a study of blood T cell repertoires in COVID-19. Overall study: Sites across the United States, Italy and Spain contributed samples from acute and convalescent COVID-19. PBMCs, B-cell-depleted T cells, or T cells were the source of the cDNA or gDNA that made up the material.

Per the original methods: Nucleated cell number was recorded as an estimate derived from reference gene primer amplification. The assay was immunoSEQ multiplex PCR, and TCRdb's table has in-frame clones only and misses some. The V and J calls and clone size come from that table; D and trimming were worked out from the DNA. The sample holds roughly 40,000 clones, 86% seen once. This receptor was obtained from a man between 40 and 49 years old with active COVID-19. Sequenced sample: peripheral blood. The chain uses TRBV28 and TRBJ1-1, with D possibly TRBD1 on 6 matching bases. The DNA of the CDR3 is TGTGCCAGCAGTTCCGTAAAACAGGGGAACACTGAAGCTTTCTTT. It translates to CASSSVKQGNTEAFF. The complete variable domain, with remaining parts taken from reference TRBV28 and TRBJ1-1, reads DVKVTQSSRYLVKRTGEKVFLECVQDMDHENMFWYRQDPGLGLRLIYFSYDVKMKEKGDIPEGYSVSREKKERFSLILESASTNQTSMYLCASSSVKQGNTEAFFGQGTRLTVV.